This T cell receptor beta chain was sequenced during a study of CD8 T cells in Susac syndrome. Germline V gene sequence: CDR1 SGHTA, CDR2 FQGNSA. Trimming stripped 3 bases from V and 6 bases from J, with 12 bases between. CDR3 length equals 13 residues. RNA, at about 0.45 to 1 ug, was reverse transcribed with random hexamers. immunoSEQ multiplex PCR amplified TCR beta CDR3 across 54 Vbeta, 13 Jbeta. TCRdb re-analysed the immunoSEQ multiplex PCR reads in MiXCR, keeping a single row per CDR3 protein. The sample holds approximately 200,000 distinct CDR3 sequences, just under 95% seen once. Sequencing of TCR beta was undertaken in CD8+ and CD4+ T cells derived from blood.

The sequence was collected from a human donor with multiple sclerosis. This chain links TRBV7-2 with TRBJ2-7, with D possibly TRBD1 on 6 matching bases. The sequencing input was CD4+ T cells from PBMCs. The CDR3 sequence: CASSFTGRREQYF. The CDR3 DNA sequence: TGTGCCAGCAGCTTCACAGGGCGCCGCGAGCAGTACTTC.